This T cell receptor (beta chain) was documented in a study of molecular identifiers for immune sequencing clone quantification. Study-level information: Five aliquots were made in replicates from the RNA of about 20,000 or 100,000 naive CD8 cells, and four were sequenced.

The CDR3 contains 13 residues. In germline, CDR1 is SNHLY, CDR2 FYNNEI. The V and J ends lost 4 bases and 1 base respectively, with 4 bases between them. Regarding the study as a whole: Detectable among more than 800,000 naive cells, according to reports, was Jurkat TCR RNA spiked in from one cell. Highly expanded clones may be undercounted when identical TCR molecules share barcodes. Effector cells kept over 98% of their molecules in clones above 20 RNA copies, while naive cells kept under 1% there.

This clonotype showed up many times. The antigen is unknown. TCRdb called the PCR reads again in MiXCR, with one record for every CDR3 protein. Of about 320,000 distinct CDR3 sequences listed, 24% were seen once; the top ten hold 0.74%. This clonotype was sampled from a human donor in good health. Some libraries in this study had Jurkat cell RNA spiked in. J is TRBJ2-2 and V is TRBV2; no clear D gene. Sequencing was performed on naive CD8+ T cells from blood, with Jurkat cell RNA spiked in. The subset is: FACS-sorted CD8+CD4-CCR7+CD45RA+ naive T cells. For the CDR3, the DNA is TGTGCCAGCAGTGGAAGGAACACCGGGGAGCTGTTTTTT. It is translated as CASSGRNTGELFF.